A selection of T cell receptor beta chains follows, all from one sample in a study of identical twins. TCRdb used MiXCR to reprocess the 5' RACE reads, holding one entry per CDR3 protein. The table lists roughly 690,000 distinct CDR3 sequences, approximately 6.1% of them singletons, with about 1.8% in the top ten. The sequencing input was naive T cells sorted from blood. Every receptor here comes from a man aged 18 to 29 in good health. The CDR3 runs from the conserved cysteine through the conserved F or W.

v_gene: TRBV7-2
j_gene: TRBJ2-1
CDR3aa: CASSLVGGRASNEQFF

v_gene: TRBV10-3
j_gene: TRBJ2-1
CDR3aa: CATDDPGQGGDEQFF

v_gene: TRBV7-2
j_gene: TRBJ2-3
CDR3aa: CASSPRSPADTQYF

v_gene: TRBV20-1
j_gene: TRBJ2-7
CDR3aa: CSARDTAAHEQYF

v_gene: TRBV27
j_gene: TRBJ1-2
CDR3aa: CASSLAGVIGYTF

v_gene: TRBV5-1
j_gene: TRBJ2-1
CDR3aa: CASSLVGQVSNEQFF

v_gene: TRBV6-1
j_gene: TRBJ1-2
CDR3aa: CASRSMGQPNYGYTF

v_gene: TRBV4-2
j_gene: TRBJ2-3
CDR3aa: CASSPLPSGSRDTQYF

v_gene: TRBV27
j_gene: TRBJ2-7
CDR3aa: CASSLSRVGGYYAEQYF

v_gene: TRBV29-1
j_gene: TRBJ1-1
CDR3aa: CSVEGDWTGGREAFF

v_gene: TRBV5-5
j_gene: TRBJ2-1
CDR3aa: CASSSSTPGQGYNEQFF

v_gene: TRBV19
j_gene: TRBJ1-5
CDR3aa: CASSTTLMDQPQHF

v_gene: TRBV9
j_gene: TRBJ2-3
CDR3aa: CASSFSVGTGTSGSGADTQYF

v_gene: TRBV7-9
j_gene: TRBJ2-3
CDR3aa: CASSQLAGLTDTQYF

v_gene: TRBV6-2/TRBV6-3
j_gene: TRBJ2-5
CDR3aa: CASSYSNGRAWETQYF

v_gene: TRBV7-8
j_gene: TRBJ2-5
CDR3aa: CASSLMGPSGQETQYF

v_gene: TRBV12-3/TRBV12-4
j_gene: TRBJ2-2
CDR3aa: CASSLAGWAGELFF

v_gene: TRBV12-3/TRBV12-4
j_gene: TRBJ2-1
CDR3aa: CASSLRLPGRYEQFF

v_gene: TRBV3-1
j_gene: TRBJ1-2
CDR3aa: CASSRGNGYTF

v_gene: TRBV7-9
j_gene: TRBJ2-2
CDR3aa: CASSGQRGYTGELFF

v_gene: TRBV25-1
j_gene: TRBJ2-7
CDR3aa: CASERGSGYEQYF

v_gene: TRBV14
j_gene: TRBJ1-2
CDR3aa: CASSPALNYGYTF

v_gene: TRBV6-2/TRBV6-3
j_gene: TRBJ2-5
CDR3aa: CASSYSIRAGLQETQYF

v_gene: TRBV5-1
j_gene: TRBJ2-7
CDR3aa: CASSPSGRPHEQYF

v_gene: TRBV27
j_gene: TRBJ2-1
CDR3aa: CASRTHLAGKISEQFF

v_gene: TRBV30
j_gene: TRBJ2-1
CDR3aa: CAWKVANEQFF

v_gene: TRBV20-1
j_gene: TRBJ2-7
CDR3aa: CSAENRGDYGTNYEQYF

v_gene: TRBV6-5
j_gene: TRBJ2-2
CDR3aa: CASSYSIWGELFF

v_gene: TRBV4-1
j_gene: TRBJ1-1
CDR3aa: CASSQVESSEAFF

v_gene: TRBV4-3
j_gene: TRBJ2-3
CDR3aa: CASSQEAVWTGGDTQYF

v_gene: TRBV4-3
j_gene: TRBJ1-5
CDR3aa: CASSQDRDGNQPQHF

v_gene: TRBV3-1
j_gene: TRBJ1-4
CDR3aa: CASSHRGANEKLFF

v_gene: TRBV5-6
j_gene: TRBJ1-2
CDR3aa: CASSRSSFYGYTF

v_gene: TRBV27
j_gene: TRBJ2-5
CDR3aa: CASSLMSGIDGETQYF

v_gene: TRBV12-3/TRBV12-4
j_gene: TRBJ1-3
CDR3aa: CASSSSYPGNTIYF

v_gene: TRBV6-2/TRBV6-3
j_gene: TRBJ2-5
CDR3aa: CASRNSLWRETQYF

v_gene: TRBV20-1
j_gene: TRBJ2-5
CDR3aa: CSARPGVVETQYF

v_gene: TRBV7-9
j_gene: TRBJ2-1
CDR3aa: CASSSRLAGGPGYEQFF

v_gene: TRBV15
j_gene: TRBJ2-7
CDR3aa: CATSRDLRSTGGYEQYF

v_gene: TRBV4-3
j_gene: TRBJ2-3
CDR3aa: CASRSAGTDTQYF

v_gene: TRBV12-3/TRBV12-4
j_gene: TRBJ1-4
CDR3aa: CASGNEKLFF

v_gene: TRBV27
j_gene: TRBJ2-7
CDR3aa: CASSPRLGPSSREQYF